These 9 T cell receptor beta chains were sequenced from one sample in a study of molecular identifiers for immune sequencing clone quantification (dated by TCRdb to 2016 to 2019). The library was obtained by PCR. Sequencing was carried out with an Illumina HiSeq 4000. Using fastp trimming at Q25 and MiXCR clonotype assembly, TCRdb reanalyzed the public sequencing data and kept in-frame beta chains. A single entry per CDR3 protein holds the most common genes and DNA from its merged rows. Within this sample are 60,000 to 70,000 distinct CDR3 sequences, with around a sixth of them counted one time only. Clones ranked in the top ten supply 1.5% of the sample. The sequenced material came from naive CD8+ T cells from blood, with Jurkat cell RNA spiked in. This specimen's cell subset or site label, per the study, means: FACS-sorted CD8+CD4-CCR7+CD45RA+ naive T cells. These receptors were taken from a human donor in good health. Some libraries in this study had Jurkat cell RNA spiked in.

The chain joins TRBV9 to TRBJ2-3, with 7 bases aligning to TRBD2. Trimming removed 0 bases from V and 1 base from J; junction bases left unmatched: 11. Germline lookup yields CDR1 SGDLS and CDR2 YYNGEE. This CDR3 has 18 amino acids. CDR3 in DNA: TGTGCCAGCAGCGTAGATGGCGGGAGTCTATTTGGCACAGATACGCAGTATTTT. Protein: CASSVDGGSLFGTDTQYF.

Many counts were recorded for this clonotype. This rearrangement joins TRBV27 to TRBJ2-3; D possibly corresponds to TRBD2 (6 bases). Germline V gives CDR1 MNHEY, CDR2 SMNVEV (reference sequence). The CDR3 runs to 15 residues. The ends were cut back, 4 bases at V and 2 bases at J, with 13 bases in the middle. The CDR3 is CASSYRLGYTDTQYF. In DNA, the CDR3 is TGTGCCAGCAGTTACCGACTAGGCTACACAGATACGCAGTATTTT.

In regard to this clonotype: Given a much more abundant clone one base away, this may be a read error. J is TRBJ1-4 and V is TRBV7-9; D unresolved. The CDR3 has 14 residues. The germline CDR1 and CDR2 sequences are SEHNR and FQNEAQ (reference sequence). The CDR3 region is CTSSLPPRNEKLFF. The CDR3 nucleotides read TGTACCAGCAGCTTACCACCCCGGAATGAAAAACTGTTTTTT.

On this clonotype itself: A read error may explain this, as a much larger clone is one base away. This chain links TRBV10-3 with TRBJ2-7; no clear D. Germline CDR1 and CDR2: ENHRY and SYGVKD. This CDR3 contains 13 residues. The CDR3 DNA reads TGTGCCATCTGTGAAATAAATTCCTACGAGCAGTACTTC. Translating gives CAICEINSYEQYF.

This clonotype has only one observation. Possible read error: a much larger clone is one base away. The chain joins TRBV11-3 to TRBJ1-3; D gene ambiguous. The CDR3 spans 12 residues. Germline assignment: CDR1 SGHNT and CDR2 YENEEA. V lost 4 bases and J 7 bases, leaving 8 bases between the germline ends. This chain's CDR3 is CASSSLRNTIYF. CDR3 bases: TGTGCCAGCAGCTCACTACGGAACACCATATATTTT.

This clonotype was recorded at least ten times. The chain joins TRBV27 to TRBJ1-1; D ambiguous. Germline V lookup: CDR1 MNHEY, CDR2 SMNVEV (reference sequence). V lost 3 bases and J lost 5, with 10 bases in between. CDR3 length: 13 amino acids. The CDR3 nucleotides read TGTGCCAGCAGTTTCCAGGACGGGACTGAAGCTTTCTTT. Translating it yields CASSFQDGTEAFF.

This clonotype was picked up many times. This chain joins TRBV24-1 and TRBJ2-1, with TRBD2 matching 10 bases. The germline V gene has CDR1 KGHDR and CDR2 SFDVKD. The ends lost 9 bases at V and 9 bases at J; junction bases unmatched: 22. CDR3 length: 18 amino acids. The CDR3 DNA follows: TGTGCCACCGGGGGCTACGATGAGGCTAGCGGGAGATGGAGTGAGCAGTTCTTC. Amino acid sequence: CATGGYDEASGRWSEQFF.

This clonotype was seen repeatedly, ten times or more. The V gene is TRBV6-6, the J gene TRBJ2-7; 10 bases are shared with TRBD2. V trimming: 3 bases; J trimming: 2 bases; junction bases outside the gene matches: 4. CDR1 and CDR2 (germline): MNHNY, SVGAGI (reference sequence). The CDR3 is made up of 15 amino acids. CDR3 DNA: TGTGCCAGCAGTTATCTTAGCGGGGGGACCTACGAGCAGTACTTC. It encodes CASSYLSGGTYEQYF.

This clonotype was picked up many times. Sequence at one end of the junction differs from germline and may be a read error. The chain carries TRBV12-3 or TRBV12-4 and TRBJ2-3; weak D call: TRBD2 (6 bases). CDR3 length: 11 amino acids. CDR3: CASKLAETQYF. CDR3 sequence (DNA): TGTGCCAGCAAACTAGCAGAAACGCAGTATTTT.